This T cell receptor (beta chain) is from a study of identical twins. Study observations and caveats: Out-of-frame TCR alpha sharing observed in monozygotic twins exceeded model estimates. It was possible that invariant MAIT and iNKT cells partly confounded the zero-insertion analyses. Sequences that were beta out-of-frame showed weaker excess twin sharing.

CDR1 is LGHDT and CDR2 is YNNKEL in the germline V gene (reference sequence). V was cut by 1 base and J by 2 bases, with 5 bases left in between. The CDR3 runs to 13 residues. A universal primer site came from template switching; cDNA carried unique molecular identifiers. MiXCR was run by TCRdb on the 5' RACE reads, yielding one entry per CDR3 protein. The sample records under 350,000 distinct CDR3 sequences, just under 9.5% being singletons. This clonotype occurred many times. The antigen is unknown. This sample was also put to use in a study of yellow fever vaccine responses in identical twins.

The TCR sequence derives from a woman aged 18-35 years in good health. Input material: CD8+ T cells sorted from blood. The chain uses TRBV3-1 and TRBJ1-1, with D unresolved. The CDR3 nucleotides read TGTGCCAGCAGCCAAGTTAGTAACACTGAAGCTTTCTTT. Protein sequence: CASSQVSNTEAFF.